The present TCR beta chain was sequenced within a study of T-cell reconstitution after alpha-beta-depleted transplantation in children. Study-level points and caveats: Reports say that about two months after transplant, the alpha-beta T cells came out of several hundred graft clones that had expanded. A year had passed since transplant, and T-cell counts and diversity by then came mostly from newly produced T cells.

CDR3 size: 15 residues. V gave up 4 bases and J gave up 0 bases, with 13 bases separating them. Germline V gene sequence: CDR1 DFQATT, CDR2 SNEGSKA (reference sequence). This clonotype came up a few times. The antigen remains unidentified. Unique molecular identifiers were used in preparing the TCRbeta library. In TCRdb, the PCR reads were re-called with MiXCR into one record per CDR3 protein. The table records about 580,000 distinct CDR3 sequences, about 21% of them present only once. The V call is TRBV20-1, the J call TRBJ1-3, with D possibly TRBD1 on 5 matching bases. Sequences were derived from PBMCs, mostly from graft donor cells, sampled 360 days after TCRalphabeta/CD19-depleted stem cell transplant. This sequence originates from a boy in the first two years of life who had a stem cell transplant for acute myeloid leukemia, so the T cells may come from the graft donor. The CDR3 DNA reads as TGCAGTGCTAAAATCGGGACCAGCTCTGGAAACACCATATATTTT. It yields the protein CSAKIGTSSGNTIYF.